In this sample, the clone carrying this T cell receptor (beta chain) turned up a few times. Then a second PCR, running roughly 7 to 11 cycles, was carried out with a sample-barcoded 5' primer and a J-beta primer mix. TCRdb re-derived calls from the 5' RACE reads in MiXCR, one entry per CDR3 protein. Among some 550,000 distinct CDR3 sequences listed, around 50% were seen once. Germline V gene data show CDR1 as MDHEN and CDR2 as SYDVKM. Trimming removed 6 bases from V and 4 bases from J, with 17 bases in between. The CDR3 sequence is 15 residues long. The data were obtained in a study of blood T cells in healthy people across ages.

The chain employs TRBV28 and TRBJ2-3; D is perhaps TRBD1 or TRBD2 (5 bases each). The receptor comes from an elderly man in good health. The sample comprised blood. CDR3 coding DNA: TGTGCCAGCAGGCTCAGAGAGACGGGACCAGATACGCAGTATTTT. It is translated as CASRLRETGPDTQYF.